Listed here is a single T cell receptor (beta chain). What it binds is unknown. This entry belongs to a study of STAT5B mutations in CD4+ large granular lymphocyte leukemia. Study-wide context: Anti-CD4 microbead selection came after CD8+ cell depletion in cryopreserved samples. Findings and limits, study-wide: No patients shared main leukemic clonotypes, though approximately 26% appeared at low frequency elsewhere. Of heterogeneous patient samples, only 6 CD4-sorted ones were compared for clonality. Compared with healthy controls (2/35), patient top clones favored TRBV06 (8/27).

Per germline, CDR1 WSHSY and CDR2 SAAADI. Trimming stripped 3 bases from V and 5 bases from J, with 14 bases between. The CDR3 sequence is 15 residues long. Some clones are missing from TCRdb's copy, which holds only in-frame ones; the method was immunoSEQ multiplex PCR. The data show approximately 4,400 clones, just under 80% seen once. The rearrangement links TRBV10-2 to TRBJ1-5; D gene uncertain. This clonotype was obtained from a man aged 70 or older with CD4+ T-cell large granular lymphocyte leukemia. Specimen: PBMCs. The CDR3 sequence: CASSERLMGYQPQHF. The CDR3 coding sequence is TGCGCCAGCAGTGAAAGGCTGATGGGATATCAGCCCCAGCATTTT.